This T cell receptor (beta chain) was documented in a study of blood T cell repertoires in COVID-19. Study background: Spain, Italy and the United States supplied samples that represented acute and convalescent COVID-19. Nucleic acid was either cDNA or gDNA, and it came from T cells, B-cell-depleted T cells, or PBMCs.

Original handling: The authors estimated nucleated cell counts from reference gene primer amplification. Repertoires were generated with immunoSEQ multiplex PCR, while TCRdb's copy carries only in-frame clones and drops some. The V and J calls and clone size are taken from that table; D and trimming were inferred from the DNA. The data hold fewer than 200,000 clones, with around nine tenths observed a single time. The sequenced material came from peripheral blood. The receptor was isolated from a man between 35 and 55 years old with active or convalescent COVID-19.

The CDR3: CASTTGTGASPLHF. In nucleotides, the CDR3 is TGTGCCAGTACAACCGGGACAGGGGCTTCACCCCTCCACTTT. The chain links TRBV19 to TRBJ1-6, with TRBD1 matching 10 bases. V was pared by 7 bases and J by 9 bases, with 6 bases of the junction left unmatched. Germline V gives CDR1 LNHDA, CDR2 SQIVND (reference sequence). The CDR3 is 14 residues long. The full variable domain, in which reference TRBV19 and TRBJ1-6 provide the parts outside the CDR3, is DGGITQSPKYLFRKEGQNVTLSCEQNLNHDAMYWYRQDPGQGLRLIYYSQIVNDFQKGDIAEGYSVSREKKESFPLTVTSAQKNPTAFYLCASTTGTGASPLHFGNGTRLTVT.